A single sample is the source of the 25 T cell receptor beta chains below, sequenced in a study of blood T cell repertoires in COVID-19. Repertoires were generated with immunoSEQ multiplex PCR, while TCRdb's copy carries only in-frame clones and drops some. The sample has under 250,000 clones; over 75% are singletons. The sequencing sample was made of peripheral blood. The receptors here all came from a man over 45 with COVID-19, enrolled during active disease.

The chain has TRBV5-1 and TRBJ2-2; tentatively, D is TRBD2 (6 bases). Between the trimmed V and J ends, which lost 0 bases and 0 bases, there was a span of 9 bases. There are 16 residues in the CDR3. In germline, CDR1 is SGHRS, CDR2 YFSETQ. The chain's CDR3 is CASSLGRGTNTGELFF. CDR3 sequence (DNA): TGCGCCAGCAGCTTGGGTCGCGGGACGAACACCGGGGAGCTGTTTTTT.

The rearrangement joins TRBV6-2 or TRBV6-3 to TRBJ1-1; 7 nucleotides align to TRBD1. This CDR3 has 16 amino acids. V gave up 0 bases and J gave up 1 base; unmatched junction bases: 5. Germline assignment: CDR1 MNHEY and CDR2 SVGEGT. Written as DNA, the CDR3 is TGTGCCAGCAGTTACTCGAGGACAGGCCCGAACACTGAAGCTTTCTTT. Amino acid sequence: CASSYSRTGPNTEAFF.

V usage is TRBV5-1 and J usage is TRBJ2-1, with 7 bases lining up with TRBD1. In germline, CDR1 is SGHRS, CDR2 YFSETQ. The CDR3 loop spans 14 amino acids. With 2 bases clipped from V and 5 bases from J, the junction kept 4 bases outside the gene matches. CDR3 loop: CASSLGDRDNEQFF. CDR3 nucleotides: TGCGCCAGCAGCTTAGGAGACAGGGACAATGAGCAGTTCTTC.

The chain couples TRBV7-9 to TRBJ1-3; D is unclear. CDR3 length: 14 residues. Germline CDR1 and CDR2: SEHNR and FQNEAQ (reference sequence). V was shortened by 3 bases and J by 0 bases, with 6 bases between the two germline ends. DNA for the CDR3: TGTGCCAGCAGCTTGGGGAGCTCTGGAAACACCATATATTTT. Its protein product is CASSLGSSGNTIYF.

The sample holds a few counts of this clone. This sequence joins TRBV5-5 and TRBJ2-7; 8 positions match TRBD1. This CDR3 region has 13 residues. With V trimmed by 3 bases and J by 6 bases, 5 bases remained unmatched. The germline V gene encodes CDR1 SGHKS and CDR2 YYEKEE (reference sequence). The CDR3 is CASSWTGSSEQYF. The CDR3 DNA reads as TGTGCCAGCAGCTGGACAGGGTCCAGCGAGCAGTACTTC.

DNA for the CDR3: TGCGCCAGCAGCTTCGCCCAGGGACAAAATGAAAAACTGTTTTTT. This sequence encodes CASSFAQGQNEKLFF. The V call is TRBV5-1, the J call TRBJ1-4; tentatively, D is TRBD1 (6 bases). V was cut by 2 bases and J by 5 bases, with 13 bases left in between. CDR1 and CDR2 (germline): SGHRS, YFSETQ. The CDR3 is made up of 15 amino acids.

The V call is TRBV28, the J call TRBJ2-7; 12 bases line up with TRBD1. The ends lost 6 bases at V and 3 bases at J; junction bases unmatched: 6. The CDR3 has 15 amino acids. Germline CDR1 and CDR2: MDHEN and SYDVKM. CDR3 in DNA: TGTGCCAGCAGAGAGGGGACAGGGGGCTTCTACGAGCAGTACTTC. It is translated as CASREGTGGFYEQYF. The variable domain in full, with the rest retrieved from reference TRBV28 and TRBJ2-7, is DVKVTQSSRYLVKRTGEKVFLECVQDMDHENMFWYRQDPGLGLRLIYFSYDVKMKEKGDIPEGYSVSREKKERFSLILESASTNQTSMYLCASREGTGGFYEQYFGPGTRLTVT.

This clone appeared a few times. The chain couples TRBV19 to TRBJ2-4, with TRBD1 as a possible D gene (6 bases). Germline V gene sequence: CDR1 LNHDA, CDR2 SQIVND (reference sequence). CDR3 length: 14 residues. V gave up 5 bases and J gave up 2 bases, with 10 bases separating them. The CDR3 coding sequence is TGTGCCAGTAGTCCCGGGACACCCAAAAACATTCAGTACTTC. This encodes CASSPGTPKNIQYF.

The chain carries TRBV6-5 and TRBJ1-5; TRBD1 might be the D (5 bases). The CDR3 extends over 14 amino acids. With 0 bases removed from V and 7 bases from J, the gap between germline ends came to 10 bases. Germline V gene lookup returns CDR1 MNHEY and CDR2 SVGAGI. The CDR3 nucleotides read TGTGCCAGCAGTTACTCCCGGGGGGAACAGCCCCAGCATTTT. Amino acids: CASSYSRGEQPQHF.

Concerning this clone itself: In the same sample, other DNA sequences code for this CDR3. V gene TRBV12-5 combines with J gene TRBJ2-7; no clear D gene. The V gene's germline CDR1 is LGHNT and CDR2 FRNRAP. V was clipped by 1 base and J by 3 bases, with 7 bases between them. The CDR3 covers 13 residues. CDR3 in DNA: TGTGCTAGTGGTTTGGGAGGAAGCTACGAGCAGTACTTC. Residues: CASGLGGSYEQYF.

The genes are TRBV15 and TRBJ2-7, with 9 nucleotides matching TRBD2. The CDR3 is 19 residues long. CDR1 is LNHNV and CDR2 is YYDKDF in the germline V gene (reference sequence). With V trimmed by 0 bases and J by 4 bases, 16 bases remained unmatched. Written as DNA, the CDR3 is TGTGCCACCAGCAGAGATATATGGACTAGCGACTCAAGTCGATACGAGCAGTACTTC. The encoded protein is CATSRDIWTSDSSRYEQYF.

The chain carries TRBV6-2 or TRBV6-3 and TRBJ2-2; D perhaps matches TRBD1 (6 bases). CDR1 is MNHEY, CDR2 SVGEGT, per germline. V was trimmed by 0 bases and J by 7 bases, leaving 12 bases between them. The CDR3 sequence is 15 residues long. The CDR3 DNA reads as TGTGCCAGCAGTTACTCACAGGGTGGTATCGGGGAGCTGTTTTTT. Protein product: CASSYSQGGIGELFF.

The chain recombines TRBV7-2 with TRBJ2-7; 7 nucleotides align to TRBD1. This CDR3 spans 13 amino acids. CDR1 is SGHTA, CDR2 FQGNSA, per germline. The junction had 3 bases not matched to a gene; V was cut back by 5 bases and J by 2 bases. This CDR3 is CASSEGTAYEQYF. The CDR3 bases are TGTGCCAGCAGCGAAGGGACAGCCTACGAGCAGTACTTC.

The chain is built from TRBV9 and TRBJ1-1; D call uncertain. CDR3 length: 15 amino acids. Germline loops: CDR1 SGDLS, CDR2 YYNGEE. The ends were cut back, 0 bases at V and 1 base at J, with 10 bases in the middle. CDR3: CASSVELAGNTEAFF. CDR3 DNA: TGTGCCAGCAGCGTAGAGTTGGCAGGGAACACTGAAGCTTTCTTT.

The gene calls are TRBV29-1 and TRBJ1-3; D unclear. The CDR3 extends over 12 amino acids. CDR1 is SQVTM, CDR2 ANQGSEA, per germline. Trimming took 6 bases from V and 4 from J, leaving 10 bases between them. The CDR3 reads CSVSGGGNTIYF. CDR3 nucleotides: TGCAGCGTCAGCGGAGGAGGAAACACCATATATTTT.

This clone is a singleton in its sample. The rearrangement links TRBV19 to TRBJ2-2, with D possibly matching TRBD1 (5 bases). Germline CDR1 and CDR2: LNHDA and SQIVND (reference sequence). The V end lost 6 bases, the J end lost 2 bases, and 7 bases lay between the germline ends. This CDR3 is 13 amino acids long. The CDR3 bases are TGTGCCAGTAGAGGGGCCAACACCGGGGAGCTGTTTTTT. Protein product: CASRGANTGELFF.

The rearrangement links TRBV15 to TRBJ1-5, with 8 bases matching TRBD1. Germline V gene lookup returns CDR1 LNHNV and CDR2 YYDKDF (reference sequence). The CDR3 loop spans 22 amino acids. With 0 bases clipped from V and 2 bases from J, the junction kept 21 bases outside the gene matches. As DNA, the CDR3 is TGTGCCACCAGCAGAGAGAGGGGATTTGCAGGGGGCGGAATACGCGGCAATCAGCCCCAGCATTTT. Its protein product is CATSRERGFAGGGIRGNQPQHF. Together with reference TRBV15 and TRBJ1-5, the CDR3 gives the full variable domain: DAMVIQNPRYQVTQFGKPVTLSCSQTLNHNVMYWYQQKSSQAPKLLFHYYDKDFNNEADTPDNFQSRRPNTSFCFLDIRSPGLGDTAMYLCATSRERGFAGGGIRGNQPQHFGDGTRLSIL.

This chain uses TRBV5-1 with TRBJ2-5; TRBD2 agrees at 13 bases. The V gene end was trimmed by 2 bases and the J gene end by 1 base; junction bases not matched to a gene: 2. The CDR3 is made up of 16 amino acids. Per germline, CDR1 SGHRS and CDR2 YFSETQ. The CDR3 loop is CASSFRLAGGQETQYF. DNA of the CDR3: TGCGCCAGCAGCTTCCGACTAGCGGGGGGCCAAGAGACCCAGTACTTC.

A few counts support this clone. This sample includes further DNA sequences coding for the same CDR3. The V and J genes are TRBV5-1 and TRBJ2-5; 8 nucleotides agree with TRBD1. The trim removed 1 base at V and 5 bases at J, leaving 4 bases unmatched. Germline V gives CDR1 SGHRS, CDR2 YFSETQ. This CDR3 has 14 amino acids. The CDR3, as DNA: TGCGCCAGCAGCTTGCAGGGGGCCTGGGAGACCCAGTACTTC. Translating gives CASSLQGAWETQYF.

This clone showed up just a few times. The CDR3 reads CAWTPWGGYNEQFF. CDR3 in DNA: TGTGCCTGGACCCCTTGGGGAGGGTACAATGAGCAGTTCTTC. The chain recombines TRBV30 with TRBJ2-1; 7 bases align to TRBD2. J gave up 4 bases and V 4 bases, and 7 bases lay outside the gene matches. The CDR3 spans 14 residues. Germline CDR1 and CDR2: GTSNPN and SVGIG (reference sequence).

V is TRBV6-5 and J is TRBJ1-2; possibly TRBD1 for D (5 bases). The CDR3 extends over 13 amino acids. Between the trimmed V and J ends, which lost 7 bases and 1 base, there was a span of 10 bases. CDR1 is MNHEY, CDR2 SVGAGI, per germline. CDR3 bases: TGTGCCAGCATGGACAAGAATAACTATGGCTACACCTTC. It encodes CASMDKNNYGYTF.

The chain has TRBV10-2 and TRBJ1-1, with TRBD1 as a possible D gene (5 bases). Per germline, CDR1 WSHSY and CDR2 SAAADI. CDR3 length: 14 amino acids. V lost 9 bases, J lost 1 base, and 15 bases lay in between. The CDR3 loop reads CASQGGQGNTEAFF. The CDR3 coding sequence is TGCGCCAGTCAGGGTGGTCAAGGGAACACTGAAGCTTTCTTT.

This clone was detected only a few times. This chain connects TRBV19 to TRBJ1-5; D gene unclear. Germline V gives CDR1 LNHDA, CDR2 SQIVND (reference sequence). V was trimmed by 6 bases and J by 0 bases, leaving 9 bases between them. The CDR3 is 14 residues long. CDR3 protein: CASSLPGSNQPQHF. CDR3 DNA sequence: TGTGCCAGTAGCCTCCCGGGTAGCAATCAGCCCCAGCATTTT.

This chain connects TRBV27 to TRBJ1-1; D unresolved. Germline V gives CDR1 MNHEY, CDR2 SMNVEV (reference sequence). V gave up 1 base and J gave up 4 bases, with 13 bases separating them. The CDR3 is 15 residues long. CDR3 sequence reads: CASSLFPTPGTEAFF. The CDR3 DNA reads as TGTGCCAGCAGTTTATTCCCCACGCCGGGCACTGAAGCTTTCTTT.

This clone has a handful of counts. V is TRBV19 and J is TRBJ2-1; possibly TRBD1 for D (5 bases). The CDR3 extends over 15 amino acids. Trimming removed 5 bases at V and 5 bases at J, with 16 bases between. Germline V gives CDR1 LNHDA, CDR2 SQIVND (reference sequence). This CDR3 is CASSPLGTGNNEQFF. The CDR3, as DNA: TGTGCCAGTAGTCCCCTGGGAACAGGTAACAATGAGCAGTTCTTC.